The sample holds many counts of the clone carrying this T cell receptor beta chain. Its antigen is not known. iRepertoire HTBI primers and Arm-PCR of CDR3 regions built TCR beta libraries. TCRdb itself ran the multiplex PCR reads through MiXCR, one entry per CDR3 protein. Among about 240,000 distinct CDR3 sequences listed, 20% to 25% were seen once. Time point given: newly diagnosed GD, antithyroid drugs for less than 3 months. Extracted RNA from PBMCs served as the source of the TCR library. The collection involved drawing 8 to 9 milliliters of peripheral blood into EDTA tubes. The sample is drawn from a study of regulatory T cells in long-lasting Graves disease. Broader study findings: Newly diagnosed patients shared 950 to 1,000 public clonotypes; persistent patients shared approximately 2,700.

Source: peripheral blood mononuclear cells (PBMCs), taken at new diagnosis, from a patient treated with antithyroid drugs. The clonotype was recovered from a female donor with Graves disease.

Written as DNA, the CDR3 is TGTGCCACCAGTGATTTGGGGGGAGATGGGAGTGAGCAGTTCTTC. Its translation is CATSDLGGDGSEQFF. This sequence joins TRBV24-1 and TRBJ2-1; possibly TRBD1 or TRBD2 for D (5 bases each). This CDR3 contains 15 residues. V was cut by 0 bases and J by 9 bases, with 14 bases left in between. Germline V gene sequence: CDR1 KGHDR, CDR2 SFDVKD.